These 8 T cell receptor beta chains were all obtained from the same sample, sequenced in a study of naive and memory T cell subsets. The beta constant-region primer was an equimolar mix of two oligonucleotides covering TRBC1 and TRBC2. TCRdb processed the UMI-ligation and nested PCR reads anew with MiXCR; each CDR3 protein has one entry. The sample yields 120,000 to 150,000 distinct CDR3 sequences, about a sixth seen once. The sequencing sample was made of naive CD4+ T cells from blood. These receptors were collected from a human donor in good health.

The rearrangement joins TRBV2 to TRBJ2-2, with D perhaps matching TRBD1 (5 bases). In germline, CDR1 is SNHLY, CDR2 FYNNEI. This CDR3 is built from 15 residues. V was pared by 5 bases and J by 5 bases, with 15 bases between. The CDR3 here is CASSRQGLETGELFF. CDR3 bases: TGTGCCAGCAGTCGGCAGGGATTGGAGACCGGGGAGCTGTTTTTT.

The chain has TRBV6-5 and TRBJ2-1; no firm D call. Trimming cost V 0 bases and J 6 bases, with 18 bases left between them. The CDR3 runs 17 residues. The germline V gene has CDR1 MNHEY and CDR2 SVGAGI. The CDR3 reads CASSYSVAPTSLNEQFF. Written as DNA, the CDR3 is TGTGCCAGCAGTTACTCGGTGGCCCCTACGTCACTCAATGAGCAGTTCTTC.

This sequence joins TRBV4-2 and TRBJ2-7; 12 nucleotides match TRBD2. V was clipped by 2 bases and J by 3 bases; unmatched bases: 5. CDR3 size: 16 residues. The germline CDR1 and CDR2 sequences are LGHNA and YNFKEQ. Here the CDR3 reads CASSQYLAGGLYEQYF. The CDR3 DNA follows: TGTGCCAGCAGCCAATATCTAGCGGGAGGGCTCTACGAGCAGTACTTC.

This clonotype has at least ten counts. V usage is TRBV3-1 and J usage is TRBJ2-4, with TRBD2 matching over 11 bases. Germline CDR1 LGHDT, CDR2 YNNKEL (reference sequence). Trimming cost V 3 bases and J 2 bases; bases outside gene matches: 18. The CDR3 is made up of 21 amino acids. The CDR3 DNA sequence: TGTGCCAGCAGCCACAGACTAGCGGGACTCCCTGGTACTTCTACCAAAAACATTCAGTACTTC. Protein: CASSHRLAGLPGTSTKNIQYF.

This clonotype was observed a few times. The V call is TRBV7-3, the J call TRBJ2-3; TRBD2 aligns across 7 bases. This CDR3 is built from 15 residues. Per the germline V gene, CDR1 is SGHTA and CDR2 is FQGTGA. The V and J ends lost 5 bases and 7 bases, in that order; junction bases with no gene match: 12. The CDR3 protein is CASSRDLAGGNTQYF. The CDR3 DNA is TGTGCCAGCAGCCGTGACTTAGCGGGCGGGAATACGCAGTATTTT. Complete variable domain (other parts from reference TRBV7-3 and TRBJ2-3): GAGVSQTPSNKVTEKGKYVELRCDPISGHTALYWYRQSLGQGPEFLIYFQGTGAADDSGLPNDRFFAVRPEGSVSTLKIQRTERGDSAVYLCASSRDLAGGNTQYFGPGTRLTVL.

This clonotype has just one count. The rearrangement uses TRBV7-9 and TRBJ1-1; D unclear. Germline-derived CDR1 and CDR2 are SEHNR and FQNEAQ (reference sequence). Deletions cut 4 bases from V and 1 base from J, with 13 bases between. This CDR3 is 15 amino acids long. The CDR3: CASSSVSGWNTEAFF. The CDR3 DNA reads TGTGCCAGCAGCTCCGTTAGTGGATGGAACACTGAAGCTTTCTTT.

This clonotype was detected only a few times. The CDR3 nucleotides read TGTGCCAGCAGTCCCGGGACTTGGATTGCTTACGAGCAGTACTTC. This translates into CASSPGTWIAYEQYF. V and J are TRBV28 and TRBJ2-7, with a possible D match to TRBD2 (6 bases). The CDR3 is made up of 15 amino acids. Germline V gene lookup returns CDR1 MDHEN and CDR2 SYDVKM. With 5 bases removed from V and 4 bases from J, the gap between germline ends came to 18 bases. Full variable domain (outside the CDR3, taken from reference TRBV28 and TRBJ2-7): DVKVTQSSRYLVKRTGEKVFLECVQDMDHENMFWYRQDPGLGLRLIYFSYDVKMKEKGDIPEGYSVSREKKERFSLILESASTNQTSMYLCASSPGTWIAYEQYFGPGTRLTVT.

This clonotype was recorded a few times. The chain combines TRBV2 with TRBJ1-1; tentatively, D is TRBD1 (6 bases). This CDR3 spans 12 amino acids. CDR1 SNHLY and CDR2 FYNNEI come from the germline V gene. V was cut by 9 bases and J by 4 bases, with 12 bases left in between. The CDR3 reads CASRQELTEAFF. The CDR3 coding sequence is TGTGCCAGTAGACAGGAGCTCACTGAAGCTTTCTTT.